The sequence of this T cell receptor (beta chain) was determined in a study of control samples from healthy donors and cancer patients. Deletions cut 6 bases from V and 12 bases from J, with 24 bases between. Germline CDR1 is LNHDA and CDR2 is SQIVND (reference sequence). The CDR3 consists of 15 residues. Using immunoSEQ multiplex PCR, the repertoire was profiled, and TCRdb retains in-frame clones only, with some absent. The sample includes around 110,000 clones, about 94% of them seen just once. The TCR sequence derives from a man under 40 in good health. The chain couples TRBV19 to TRBJ2-1; D assignment may be TRBD1 or TRBD2 (6 bases each). The specimen was blood. CDR3 coding DNA: TGTGCCAGTAGCATCGCCTCAGCTACGGGGGCTGGGCAGTTCTTC. This gives the protein CASSIASATGAGQFF.